This TCR beta chain comes out of a study of Ad26.COV2.S vaccination and SARS-CoV-2 variants. General study points: Vaccinees showed greater spike-specific TCR breadth than placebo recipients. Those who received vaccine or placebo ended up with similar non-spike TCR breadth. Substantial breadth was reportedly displayed by spike-specific CD8+ and CD4+ T cell responses after vaccination.

The repertoire was sequenced with immunoSEQ multiplex PCR; TCRdb's copy has only in-frame clones and lacks some. Of 500,000 or so clones listed, approximately 90% are singletons. Indicated treatment: some 19 received Ad26.COV2.S at low or high dose, single or two shots; about 5 received placebo; per-sample allocation not given. Day 63 following the first vaccine or placebo injection was when the samples were taken. With respect to this clone: Its target is unknown.

This CDR3 region has 16 residues. The V segment lost 2 bases and the J segment 3 bases; nucleotides outside the gene matches: 8. Germline V CDR1 and CDR2: SGDLS, YYNGEE. The source was peripheral blood, collected in a trial of Ad26.COV2.S vaccine versus placebo. This sequence was found in a person aged 18-60 years who received the Ad26.COV2.S COVID-19 vaccine or a placebo. The chain employs TRBV9 and TRBJ2-3; 8 bases align to TRBD2. CDR3 amino acids: CASSVQSSGGTDTQYF. The CDR3 DNA is TGTGCCAGCAGCGTGCAAAGTTCGGGGGGGACAGATACGCAGTATTTT.